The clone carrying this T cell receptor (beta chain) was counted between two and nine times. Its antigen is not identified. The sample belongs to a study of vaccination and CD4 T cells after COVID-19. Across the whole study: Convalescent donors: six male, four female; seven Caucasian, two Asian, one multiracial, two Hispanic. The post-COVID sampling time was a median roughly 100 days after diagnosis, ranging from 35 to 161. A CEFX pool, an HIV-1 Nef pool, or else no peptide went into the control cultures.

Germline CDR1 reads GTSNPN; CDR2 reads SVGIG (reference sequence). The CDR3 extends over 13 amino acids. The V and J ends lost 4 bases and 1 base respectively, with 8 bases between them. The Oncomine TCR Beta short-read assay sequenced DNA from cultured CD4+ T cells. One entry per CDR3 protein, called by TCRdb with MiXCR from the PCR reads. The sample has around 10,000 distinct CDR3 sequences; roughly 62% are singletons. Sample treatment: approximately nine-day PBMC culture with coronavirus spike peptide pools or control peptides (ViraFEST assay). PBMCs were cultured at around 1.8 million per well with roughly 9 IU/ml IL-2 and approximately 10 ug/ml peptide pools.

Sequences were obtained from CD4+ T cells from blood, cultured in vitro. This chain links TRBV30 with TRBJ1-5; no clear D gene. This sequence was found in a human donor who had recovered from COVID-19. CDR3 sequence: CAWTRDSNQPQHF. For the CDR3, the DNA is TGTGCCTGGACCCGAGACAGCAATCAGCCCCAGCATTTT.